This entry describes one T cell receptor beta chain. The antigen remains unidentified. Germline V gene lookup returns CDR1 MDHEN and CDR2 SYDVKM. V lost 2 bases and J lost 1, with 11 bases in between. The CDR3 is made up of 15 amino acids. This record belongs to a study of immune heterogeneity within non-small cell lung tumors. The wider study: Histology included a few squamous cell carcinomas, around nine non-squamous carcinomas and 1 unspecified tumor. Findings and caveats of the study: Each patient largely had their own distinct set of high-frequency T-cell receptor beta clonotypes. Multiple tumor sites within a patient showed recurrence of identical dominant CDR3 beta clonotypes; site-unique high-frequency clones were present as well.

Template input was genomic DNA from bulk tumor (600 ng per sample). Several biopsies per primary tumor were taken during surgery, spaced as far apart as possible. Patients underwent curative surgery for non-small cell lung cancer (untreated and newly diagnosed). Multiplex PCR amplified the TCR beta CDR3 region. Its first round ran for approximately 11 cycles with 32 V and 13 J primers. TCRdb fed the multiplex PCR reads into MiXCR, producing one record per CDR3 protein. The sample has fewer than 12,000 distinct CDR3 sequences; 25% to 35% are singletons. The sequence was obtained from a woman aged 55 to 70 with non-small cell lung cancer. The gene calls are TRBV28 and TRBJ1-1; D is possibly TRBD1 (6 bases). What was sequenced was lung tumor tissue. CDR3 protein: CASSLTGKGNTEAFF. The CDR3 nucleotides are TGTGCCAGCAGTTTAACAGGGAAAGGGAACACTGAAGCTTTCTTT.